These 9 T cell receptor beta chains came from one sample sequenced in a study of beta chain features in type 1 diabetes (dated 2018 in TCRdb). General conclusions and limits of the study: Type 1 diabetes patients showed a moderate but significant shortening of TCRB CDR3 length in all four CD4+ subsets.

The library relied on the immunoSEQ multiplex PCR assay. The entire isolated RNA was reverse transcribed using the High Capacity cDNA Reverse Transcription Kit, and thus expressed TCRB transcripts were sequenced. TCRdb carries this immuneACCESS record with in-frame sequences only. Its versions omit some clonotypes, under half of them owing to an unresolved V gene in the studies checked, with the rest unexplained. Present in this sample are over 200,000 clones, approximately 11% of which were seen just once. Around 0.017% of the sample is held by the ten biggest clonotypes. Their specific antigens are unknown. What was sequenced was naive CD4+ T cells from blood. The sample's cell subset or site label is to be understood as: true naive CD4+ T cells. Source of these receptors: a man younger than 40 with type 1 diabetes.

The CDR3 protein is CASSSGGERNTEAFF. CDR3 in DNA: TGTGCCAGCAGCTCCGGAGGGGAGAGGAACACTGAAGCTTTCTTT. This chain joins TRBV7-9 and TRBJ1-1, with D perhaps TRBD1 (5 bases). V lost 4 bases and J 1 base, leaving 13 bases between the germline ends. CDR3 length equals 15 residues. CDR1 SEHNR and CDR2 FQNEAQ come from the germline V gene (reference sequence).

This clone occurred a few times. The rearrangement uses TRBV19 and TRBJ2-7; TRBD2 might be the D (5 bases). The CDR3 spans 15 residues. With 3 bases removed from V and 2 bases from J, the gap between germline ends came to 14 bases. Germline CDR1 LNHDA, CDR2 SQIVND (reference sequence). CDR3 region: CASSISAGVPYEQYF. The CDR3 DNA reads as TGTGCCAGTAGTATCTCAGCCGGGGTCCCCTACGAGCAGTACTTC.

This chain links TRBV19 with TRBJ1-2; D not certain. The CDR3 totals 16 residues. V was cut by 8 bases and J by 2 bases, with 21 bases left in between. Per germline, CDR1 LNHDA and CDR2 SQIVND (reference sequence). The CDR3 loop is CASSNPRAPLNYGYTF. The CDR3 coding sequence is TGTGCCAGTTCTAACCCGAGAGCACCGCTCAACTATGGCTACACCTTC. The whole variable domain, filled in from reference TRBV19 and TRBJ1-2, reads DGGITQSPKYLFRKEGQNVTLSCEQNLNHDAMYWYRQDPGQGLRLIYYSQIVNDFQKGDIAEGYSVSREKKESFPLTVTSAQKNPTAFYLCASSNPRAPLNYGYTFGSGTRLTVV.

In its sample, this clone was seen a few times. The rearrangement links TRBV28 to TRBJ1-1; the D is unclear. Trimming took off 8 bases at V and 4 bases at J, with 14 bases between the two ends. Germline CDR1 is MDHEN and CDR2 is SYDVKM. The CDR3 sequence is 13 residues long. CDR3 region: CASELQVTTEAFF. For the CDR3, the DNA is TGTGCCAGCGAGCTTCAGGTCACCACTGAAGCTTTCTTT.

The chain joins TRBV5-6 to TRBJ2-5, with a tentative D call TRBD2 (5 bases). The CDR3 loop spans 15 amino acids. Trimming removed 0 bases at V and 5 bases at J, with 14 bases between. Looked up from germline, CDR1 is SGHDT and CDR2 is YYEEEE. In nucleotides, the CDR3 is TGTGCCAGCAGCTTGGGCCCACGTGGCGGGGAGACCCAGTACTTC. Encoded protein: CASSLGPRGGETQYF.

J is TRBJ2-5 and V is TRBV6-1; D possibly corresponds to TRBD2 (5 bases). Germline loops: CDR1 MNHNS, CDR2 SASEGT. The CDR3 is 13 amino acids. Trimming took off 6 bases at V and 4 bases at J, with 12 bases between the two ends. The CDR3 spells CASSSGGRETQYF. In nucleotides, the CDR3 is TGTGCCAGCAGCAGCGGCGGTCGAGAGACCCAGTACTTC.

This clone turned up a few times. The V gene is TRBV4-1, the J gene TRBJ1-5, with D possibly TRBD1 on 5 matching bases. V was clipped by 1 base and J by 4 bases, with 11 bases between them. Germline V gene data show CDR1 as MGHRA and CDR2 as YSYEKL. CDR3 length equals 15 residues. The CDR3 region is CASSQVQGLNQPQHF. CDR3 sequence (DNA): TGCGCCAGCAGCCAAGTTCAGGGACTTAATCAGCCCCAGCATTTT.

The rearrangement uses TRBV6-5 and TRBJ2-5; 7 bases agree with TRBD1. The V gene's germline CDR1 is MNHEY and CDR2 SVGAGI. This CDR3 region has 13 residues. V lost 5 bases to trimming and J lost 5 bases; unmatched junction nucleotides: 5. CDR3: CASSENRGETQYF. The CDR3 DNA follows: TGTGCCAGCAGTGAGAACAGGGGTGAGACCCAGTACTTC.

The chain uses TRBV9 and TRBJ2-2, with D possibly matching TRBD1 (5 bases). Germline lookup yields CDR1 SGDLS and CDR2 YYNGEE. The CDR3 totals 14 residues. Trimming took 3 bases from V and 3 from J, leaving 9 bases between them. CDR3 sequence: CASSAGLHTGELFF. CDR3 coding DNA: TGTGCCAGCAGCGCAGGGTTACACACCGGGGAGCTGTTTTTT.